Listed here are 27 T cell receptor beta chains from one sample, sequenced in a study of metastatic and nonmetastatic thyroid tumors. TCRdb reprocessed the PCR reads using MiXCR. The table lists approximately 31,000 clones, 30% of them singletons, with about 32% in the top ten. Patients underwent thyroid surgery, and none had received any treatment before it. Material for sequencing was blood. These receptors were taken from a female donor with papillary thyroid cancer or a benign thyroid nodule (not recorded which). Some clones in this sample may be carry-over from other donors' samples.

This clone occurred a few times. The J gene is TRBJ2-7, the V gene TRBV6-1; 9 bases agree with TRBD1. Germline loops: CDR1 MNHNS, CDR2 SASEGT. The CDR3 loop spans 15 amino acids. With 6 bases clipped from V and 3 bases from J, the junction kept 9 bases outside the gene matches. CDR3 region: CASSLSGTGLYEQYF. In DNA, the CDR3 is TGTGCCAGCAGCCTATCCGGGACAGGGCTCTACGAGCAGTACTTC.

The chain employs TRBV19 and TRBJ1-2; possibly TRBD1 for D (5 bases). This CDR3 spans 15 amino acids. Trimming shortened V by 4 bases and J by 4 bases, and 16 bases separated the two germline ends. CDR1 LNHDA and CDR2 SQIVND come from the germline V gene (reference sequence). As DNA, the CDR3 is TGTGCCAGTAGTAGACCGGGACCCCAGACCTATGGCTACACCTTC. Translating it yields CASSRPGPQTYGYTF. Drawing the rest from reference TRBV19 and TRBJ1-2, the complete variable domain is DGGITQSPKYLFRKEGQNVTLSCEQNLNHDAMYWYRQDPGQGLRLIYYSQIVNDFQKGDIAEGYSVSREKKESFPLTVTSAQKNPTAFYLCASSRPGPQTYGYTFGSGTRLTVV.

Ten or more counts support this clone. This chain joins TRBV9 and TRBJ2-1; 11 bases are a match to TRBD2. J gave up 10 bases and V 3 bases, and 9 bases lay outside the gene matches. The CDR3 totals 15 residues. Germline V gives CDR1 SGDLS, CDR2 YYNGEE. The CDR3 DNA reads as TGTGCCAGCAGCGCCGGGACTAGCGGCAGGGAGGAGCAGTTCTTC. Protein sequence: CASSAGTSGREEQFF.

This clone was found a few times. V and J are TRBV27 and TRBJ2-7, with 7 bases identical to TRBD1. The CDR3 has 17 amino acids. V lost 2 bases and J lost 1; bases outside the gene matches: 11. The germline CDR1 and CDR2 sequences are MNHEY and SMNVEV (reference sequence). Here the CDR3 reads CASSLVVQGSWSYEQYF. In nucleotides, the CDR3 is TGTGCCAGCAGTTTAGTGGTACAGGGGTCTTGGTCCTACGAGCAGTACTTC.

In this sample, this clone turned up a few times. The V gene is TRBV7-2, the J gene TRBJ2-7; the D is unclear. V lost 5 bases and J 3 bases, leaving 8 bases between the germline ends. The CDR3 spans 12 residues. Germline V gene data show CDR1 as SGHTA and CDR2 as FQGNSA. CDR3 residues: CASSIPGYEQYF. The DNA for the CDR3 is TGTGCCAGCAGCATACCAGGCTACGAGCAGTACTTC.

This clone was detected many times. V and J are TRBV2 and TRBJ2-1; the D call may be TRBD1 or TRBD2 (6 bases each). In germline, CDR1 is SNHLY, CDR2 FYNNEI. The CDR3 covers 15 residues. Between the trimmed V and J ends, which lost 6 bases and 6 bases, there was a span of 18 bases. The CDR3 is CASSQKGGPINEQFF. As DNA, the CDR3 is TGTGCCAGCAGCCAAAAGGGGGGACCTATCAATGAGCAGTTCTTC. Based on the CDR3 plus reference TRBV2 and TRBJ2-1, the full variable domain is EPEVTQTPSHQVTQMGQEVILRCVPISNHLYFYWYRQILGQKVEFLVSFYNNEISEKSEIFDDQFSVERPDGSNFTLKIRSTKLEDSAMYFCASSQKGGPINEQFFGPGTRLTVL.

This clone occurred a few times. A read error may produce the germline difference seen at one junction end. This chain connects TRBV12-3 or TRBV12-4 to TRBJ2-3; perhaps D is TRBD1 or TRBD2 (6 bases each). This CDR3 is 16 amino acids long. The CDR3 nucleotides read TGTGCCAGCAGTTCTCGGAGGTACGGGGGCACGGATACGCAGTATTTT. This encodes CASSSRRYGGTDTQYF.

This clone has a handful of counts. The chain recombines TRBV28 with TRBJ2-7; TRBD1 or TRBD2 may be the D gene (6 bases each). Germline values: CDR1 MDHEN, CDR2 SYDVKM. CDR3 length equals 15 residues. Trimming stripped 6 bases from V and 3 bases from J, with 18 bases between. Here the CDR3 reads CASRIGGLGIYEQYF. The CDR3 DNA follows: TGTGCCAGCAGAATCGGGGGCCTTGGGATCTACGAGCAGTACTTC.

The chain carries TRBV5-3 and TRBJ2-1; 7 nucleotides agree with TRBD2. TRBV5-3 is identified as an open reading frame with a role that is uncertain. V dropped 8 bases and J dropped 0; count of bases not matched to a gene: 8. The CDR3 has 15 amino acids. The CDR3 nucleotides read TGTGCCAGTGCGACTAGCCCGAGCTCCTACAATGAGCAGTTCTTC. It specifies CASATSPSSYNEQFF.

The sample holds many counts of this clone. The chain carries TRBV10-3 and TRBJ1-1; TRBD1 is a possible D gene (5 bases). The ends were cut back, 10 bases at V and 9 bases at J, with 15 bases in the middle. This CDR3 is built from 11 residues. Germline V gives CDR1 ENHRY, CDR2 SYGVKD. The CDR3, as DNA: TGTGCCAGCGGGACGGAAGGGAAAGCTTTCTTT. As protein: CASGTEGKAFF.

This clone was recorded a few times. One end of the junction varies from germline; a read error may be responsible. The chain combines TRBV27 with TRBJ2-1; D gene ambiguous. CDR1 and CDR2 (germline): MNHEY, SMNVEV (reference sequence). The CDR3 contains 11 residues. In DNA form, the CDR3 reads TGTGCCAGCAGTTTAGTGAATGAGCATTTCTTC. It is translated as CASSLVNEHFF.

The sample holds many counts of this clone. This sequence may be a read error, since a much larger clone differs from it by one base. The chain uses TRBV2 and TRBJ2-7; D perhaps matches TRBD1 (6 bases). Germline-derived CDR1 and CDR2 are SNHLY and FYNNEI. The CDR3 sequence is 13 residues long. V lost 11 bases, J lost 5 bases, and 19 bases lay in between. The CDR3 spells CAGCPGDPDEQYF. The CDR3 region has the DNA TGTGCCGGCTGCCCAGGGGATCCCGACGAGCAGTACTTC.

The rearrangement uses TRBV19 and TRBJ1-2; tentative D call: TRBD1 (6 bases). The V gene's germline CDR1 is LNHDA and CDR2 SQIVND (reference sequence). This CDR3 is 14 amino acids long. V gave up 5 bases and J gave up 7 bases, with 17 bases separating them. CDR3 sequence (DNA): TGTGCCAGTAGTTTTACAGGGAGTACATGTGGCTACACCTTC. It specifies CASSFTGSTCGYTF.

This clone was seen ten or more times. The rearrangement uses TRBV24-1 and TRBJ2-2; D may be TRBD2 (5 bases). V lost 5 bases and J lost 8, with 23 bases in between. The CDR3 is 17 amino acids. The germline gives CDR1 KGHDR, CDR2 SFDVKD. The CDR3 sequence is CATSVPGVLSVGGELFF. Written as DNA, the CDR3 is TGTGCCACCAGTGTACCCGGGGTTCTATCGGTAGGAGGGGAGCTGTTTTTT.

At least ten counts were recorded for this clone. The CDR3 sequence is CASSYPGRPNIQYF. The CDR3 coding sequence is TGTGCCAGCAGTTACCCGGGACGGCCGAACATTCAGTACTTC. This rearrangement joins TRBV6-5 to TRBJ2-4, with D tentatively TRBD1 or TRBD2 (5 bases each). Germline V gives CDR1 MNHEY, CDR2 SVGAGI. Trimming left V 2 bases short and J 7 bases short, with 12 bases between. The CDR3 sequence is 14 residues long.

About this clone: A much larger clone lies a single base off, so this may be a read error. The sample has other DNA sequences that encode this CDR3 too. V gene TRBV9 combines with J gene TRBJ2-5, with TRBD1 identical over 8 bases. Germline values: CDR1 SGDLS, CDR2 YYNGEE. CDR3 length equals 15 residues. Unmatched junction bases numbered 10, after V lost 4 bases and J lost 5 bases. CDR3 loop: CASSPRTGFEETQYF. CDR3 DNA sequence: TGTGCCAGCAGCCCGCGGACAGGGTTTGAGGAGACCCAGTACTTC.

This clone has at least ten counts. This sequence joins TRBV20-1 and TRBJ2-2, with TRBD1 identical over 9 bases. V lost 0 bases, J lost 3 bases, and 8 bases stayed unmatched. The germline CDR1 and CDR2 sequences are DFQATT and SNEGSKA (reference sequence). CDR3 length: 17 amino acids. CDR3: CSARDGRTGVYTGELFF. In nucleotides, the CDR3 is TGCAGTGCTAGAGATGGTAGGACAGGGGTGTACACCGGGGAGCTGTTTTTT.

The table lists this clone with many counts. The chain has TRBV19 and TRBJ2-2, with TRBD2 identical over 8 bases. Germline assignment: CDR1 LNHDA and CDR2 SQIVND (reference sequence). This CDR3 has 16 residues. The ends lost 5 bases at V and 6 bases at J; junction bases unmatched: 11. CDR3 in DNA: TGTGCCAGTAGTCCCAGGGGTAGCGGGAAGGCCGGGGAGCTGTTTTTT. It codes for CASSPRGSGKAGELFF.

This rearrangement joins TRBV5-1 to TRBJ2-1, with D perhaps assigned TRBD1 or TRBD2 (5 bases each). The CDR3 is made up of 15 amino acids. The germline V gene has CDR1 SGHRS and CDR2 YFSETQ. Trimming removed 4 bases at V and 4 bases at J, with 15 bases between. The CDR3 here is CASSPRDVIYNEQFF. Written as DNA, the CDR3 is TGCGCCAGCAGCCCTCGGGACGTTATTTACAATGAGCAGTTCTTC.

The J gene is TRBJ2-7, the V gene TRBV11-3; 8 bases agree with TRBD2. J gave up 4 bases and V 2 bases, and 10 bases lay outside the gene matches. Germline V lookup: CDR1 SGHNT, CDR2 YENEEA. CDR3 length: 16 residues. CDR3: CASSLIVGGRSYEQYF. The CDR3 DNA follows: TGTGCCAGCAGCTTAATAGTCGGCGGGAGGTCTTACGAGCAGTACTTC.

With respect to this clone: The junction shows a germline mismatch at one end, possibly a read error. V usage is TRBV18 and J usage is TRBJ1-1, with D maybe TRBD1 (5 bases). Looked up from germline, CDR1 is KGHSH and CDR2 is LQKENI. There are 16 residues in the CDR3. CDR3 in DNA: TGTGCCTGCTCACCTGAGAACACGTATAGGGGTTCTGATGCTTTCTTT. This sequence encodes CACSPENTYRGSDAFF.

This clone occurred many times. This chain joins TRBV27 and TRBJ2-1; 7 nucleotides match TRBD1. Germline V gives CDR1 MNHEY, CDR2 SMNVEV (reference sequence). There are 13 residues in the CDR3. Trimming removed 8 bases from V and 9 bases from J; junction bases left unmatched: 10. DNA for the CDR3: TGTGCCAGCGCGCAGGGGGTCTATGCTGAGCAGTTCTTC. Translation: CASAQGVYAEQFF.

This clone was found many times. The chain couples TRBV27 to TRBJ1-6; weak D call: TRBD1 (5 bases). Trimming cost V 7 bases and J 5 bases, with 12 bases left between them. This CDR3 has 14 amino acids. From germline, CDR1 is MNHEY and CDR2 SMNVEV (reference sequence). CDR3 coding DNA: TGTGCCAGCACCCTCGGGGGGGATAATTCACCCCTCCACTTT. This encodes CASTLGGDNSPLHF.

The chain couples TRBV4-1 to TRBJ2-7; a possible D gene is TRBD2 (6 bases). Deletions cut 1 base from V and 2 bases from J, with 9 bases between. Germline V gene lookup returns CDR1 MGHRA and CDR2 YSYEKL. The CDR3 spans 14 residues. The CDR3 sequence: CASSQGGGPYEQYF. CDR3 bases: TGCGCCAGCAGCCAAGGGGGAGGACCCTACGAGCAGTACTTC.

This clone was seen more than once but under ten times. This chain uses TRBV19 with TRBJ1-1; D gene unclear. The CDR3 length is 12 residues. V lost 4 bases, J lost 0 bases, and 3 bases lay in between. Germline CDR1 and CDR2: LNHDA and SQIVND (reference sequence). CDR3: CASSSMNTEAFF. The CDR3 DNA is TGTGCCAGTAGTAGTATGAACACTGAAGCTTTCTTT.

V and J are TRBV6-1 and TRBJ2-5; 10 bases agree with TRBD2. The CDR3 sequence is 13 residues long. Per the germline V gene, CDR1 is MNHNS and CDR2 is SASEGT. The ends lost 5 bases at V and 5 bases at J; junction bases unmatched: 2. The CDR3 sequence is CASSQREGETQYF. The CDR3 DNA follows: TGTGCCAGCAGTCAGCGGGAGGGGGAGACCCAGTACTTC.

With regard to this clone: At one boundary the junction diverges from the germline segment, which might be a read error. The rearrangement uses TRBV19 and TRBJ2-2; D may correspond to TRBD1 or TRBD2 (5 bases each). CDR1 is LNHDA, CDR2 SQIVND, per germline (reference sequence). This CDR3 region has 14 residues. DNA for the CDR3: TGTGCAAGTAGGGATGGGGCGAGAACCGGGGAGCCGTTTTTT. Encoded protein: CASRDGARTGEPFF.